These 17 T cell receptor beta chains share one sample of origin, sequenced in a study of blood T cell repertoires in COVID-19. The table came from immunoSEQ multiplex PCR; TCRdb's copy has only in-frame clones and leaves some out. Of approximately 190,000 clones in the sample, around 83% were seen once. Sequencing input: PBMCs or T cells enriched from blood (not recorded which). These receptors came from a woman in her thirties who had been exposed to COVID-19.

The chain combines TRBV7-8 with TRBJ2-1; D might be TRBD2 (5 bases). This CDR3 has 15 amino acids. Between the trimmed V and J ends, which lost 5 bases and 3 bases, there was a span of 14 bases. Germline V lookup: CDR1 SGHVS, CDR2 FQNEAQ. The DNA for the CDR3 is TGTGCCAGCAGCCCCCCTAGCCTTAACTACAATGAGCAGTTCTTC. This gives the protein CASSPPSLNYNEQFF. The full variable domain, completed using reference TRBV7-8 and TRBJ2-1, is GAGVSQSPRYKVAKRGQDVALRCDPISGHVSLFWYQQALGQGPEFLTYFQNEAQLDKSGLPSDRFFAERPEGSVSTLKIQRTQQEDSAVYLCASSPPSLNYNEQFFGPGTRLTVL.

This clone has just one count. The chain is built from TRBV10-3 and TRBJ2-7, with 9 bases aligning to TRBD2. The germline gives CDR1 ENHRY, CDR2 SYGVKD. The CDR3 consists of 15 residues. V lost 0 bases, J lost 2 bases, and 2 bases stayed unmatched. CDR3 sequence reads: CAISESTSGTYEQYF. The DNA of the CDR3 is TGTGCCATCAGTGAGTCGACTAGCGGAACCTACGAGCAGTACTTC.

CDR3 DNA sequence: TGTGCCAGCTCACCAAAACAGAACTATGGCTACACCTTC. The encoded protein is CASSPKQNYGYTF. The gene calls are TRBV18 and TRBJ1-2; D is undetermined. The CDR3 length is 13 residues. V was pared by 2 bases and J by 2 bases, with 6 bases between. Germline values: CDR1 KGHSH, CDR2 LQKENI.

CDR3 nucleotides: TGTGCCAGCAGCTTAGATCGAGCGACTGGGGAGCTGTTTTTT. It is translated as CASSLDRATGELFF. The chain joins TRBV7-9 to TRBJ2-2; D remains ambiguous. The CDR3 totals 14 residues. CDR1 and CDR2 (germline): SEHNR, FQNEAQ (reference sequence). V lost 1 base and J 8 bases, leaving 11 bases between the germline ends.

This rearrangement joins TRBV4-3 to TRBJ2-5, with 8 positions matching TRBD2. Per germline, CDR1 LGHNA and CDR2 YSLEER. The V and J ends lost 4 bases and 1 base, in that order; junction bases with no gene match: 5. There are 15 residues in the CDR3. The CDR3 reads CASSLTGGGQETQYF. The DNA for the CDR3 is TGCGCCAGCAGCCTGACGGGGGGGGGCCAAGAGACCCAGTACTTC.

The V gene is TRBV2, the J gene TRBJ2-2, with 10 positions matching TRBD2. Germline V gene data show CDR1 as SNHLY and CDR2 as FYNNEI. V gave up 6 bases and J gave up 6 bases; unmatched junction bases: 7. This CDR3 region has 15 residues. CDR3 protein: CASSGVAGGPGELFF. The DNA of the CDR3 is TGTGCCAGCAGCGGCGTAGCGGGGGGACCCGGGGAGCTGTTTTTT.

This rearrangement joins TRBV7-9 to TRBJ1-1, with 7 bases identical to TRBD1. The CDR3 has 15 residues. The V and J ends lost 10 bases and 1 base, in that order; junction bases with no gene match: 12. Germline V gene lookup returns CDR1 SEHNR and CDR2 FQNEAQ (reference sequence). CDR3 region: CANTRPGTANTEAFF. The CDR3 DNA sequence: TGTGCCAACACAAGGCCCGGGACAGCGAACACTGAAGCTTTCTTT.

V gene TRBV6-4 combines with J gene TRBJ1-2; no clear D. Deletions cut 0 bases from V and 0 bases from J, with 8 bases between. The germline V gene has CDR1 MRHNA and CDR2 SNTAGT. This CDR3 region has 15 residues. The CDR3 nucleotides are TGTGCCAGCAGTGACTCGGCAGGTACTAACTATGGCTACACCTTC. Its translation is CASSDSAGTNYGYTF.

The chain couples TRBV7-9 to TRBJ1-1; TRBD1 is a possible D gene (6 bases). The CDR3 has 18 amino acids. Germline V gene data show CDR1 as SEHNR and CDR2 as FQNEAQ (reference sequence). V shed 6 bases and J shed 3 bases, with 26 bases lying between them. CDR3 residues: CASRARKYQDRGYTEAFF. In nucleotides, the CDR3 is TGTGCCAGCAGGGCCCGCAAGTATCAGGACAGAGGTTACACTGAAGCTTTCTTT. The entire variable domain, with the rest obtained from reference TRBV7-9 and TRBJ1-1, is as follows: DTGVSQNPRHKITKRGQNVTFRCDPISEHNRLYWYRQTLGQGPEFLTYFQNEAQLEKSRLLSDRFSAERPKGSFSTLEIQRTEQGDSAMYLCASRARKYQDRGYTEAFFGQGTRLTVV.

The chain joins TRBV18 to TRBJ1-4, with unresolved D. Germline V lookup: CDR1 KGHSH, CDR2 LQKENI. The CDR3 sequence is 14 residues long. V gave up 6 bases and J gave up 15 bases, with 23 bases separating them. The CDR3 loop reads CASSRDTPLFGVFF. CDR3 bases: TGTGCCAGCTCGCGCGACACCCCTCTTTTCGGGGTGTTTTTT.

This clone has just one count. The CDR3, as DNA: TGTGCCAGCTCACCAAATGGGACAGGGCTCTACGAGCAGTACTTC. Its protein product is CASSPNGTGLYEQYF. The gene calls are TRBV18 and TRBJ2-7, with TRBD1 identical over 9 bases. V shed 2 bases and J 3 bases; nucleotides not matched to a gene: 5. The CDR3 is 15 residues long. Germline V gives CDR1 KGHSH, CDR2 LQKENI.

DNA of the CDR3: TGTGCCGGTTGGGGGGGCTCTGGAAACACCATATATTTT. Translating it yields CAGWGGSGNTIYF. This rearrangement joins TRBV5-8 to TRBJ1-3; tentatively, D is TRBD1 (5 bases). Germline CDR1 and CDR2: SGHTS and YDEGEE. CDR3 length: 13 residues. With 10 bases removed from V and 0 bases from J, the gap between germline ends came to 11 bases.

In its sample, this clone was seen many times. The J gene is TRBJ2-1, the V gene TRBV5-6, with 10 bases that match TRBD2. The length of the CDR3 is 15 residues. V lost 0 bases to trimming and J lost 7 bases; unmatched junction nucleotides: 4. The germline CDR1 and CDR2 sequences are SGHDT and YYEEEE. The CDR3 bases are TGTGCCAGCAGCTTGGGGACTAGCGGAGAGAATGAGCAGTTCTTC. As protein: CASSLGTSGENEQFF.

V and J are TRBV21-1 and TRBJ2-7; the table's D call TRBD1 went unverified against the DNA. TRBV21-1 is described as a pseudogene. This CDR3 region has 14 residues. The CDR3 spells CASSRLGQGHEQYF. The CDR3 coding sequence is TGTGCCAGCAGCAGACTTGGACAGGGGCACGAGCAGTACTTC.

The chain links TRBV6-4 to TRBJ2-5; 12 bases line up with TRBD2. CDR1 is MRHNA and CDR2 is SNTAGT in the germline V gene. V was clipped by 6 bases and J by 5 bases; unmatched bases: 4. CDR3 length equals 14 residues. DNA of the CDR3: TGTGCCAGCAGGGGACTAGCGGGTTGGGAGACCCAGTACTTC. Protein sequence: CASRGLAGWETQYF.

CDR3 loop: CASSLVVNYGYTF. The CDR3 DNA reads as TGTGCCAGCAGCTTGGTAGTTAACTATGGCTACACCTTC. This chain links TRBV5-5 with TRBJ1-2; no clear D gene. Germline CDR1 SGHKS, CDR2 YYEKEE (reference sequence). V was cut by 0 bases and J by 1 base, with 4 bases left in between. The length of the CDR3 is 13 residues.

The CDR3 nucleotides read TGTGCCATCAGTGAGATTGTGTGGGACAGAGACAATGAGCAGTTCTTC. Translated: CAISEIVWDRDNEQFF. The rearrangement uses TRBV10-3 and TRBJ2-1, with TRBD1 matching 7 bases. The length of the CDR3 is 16 residues. CDR1 is ENHRY, CDR2 SYGVKD, per germline. V gave up 2 bases and J gave up 5 bases; unmatched junction bases: 9.